This T cell receptor (beta chain) comes out of a study of T cells in localized non-small cell lung cancer. Study results and caveats: With higher T cell density in blood came longer overall survival.

About this clone itself: Its cognate antigen is unknown.

Here immunoSEQ multiplex PCR was the method, and the copy in TCRdb shows in-frame clones only, minus some. The data contain tens of thousands of clones, roughly 86% of them singletons. The sequence derives from a man between 35 and 75 years old with stage II lung adenocarcinoma. Specimen: PBMCs, collected before any cancer treatment.

CDR3 loop: CASSYSGGSNYGYTF. For the CDR3, the DNA is TGTGCCAGCAGTTACAGTGGGGGATCTAACTATGGCTACACCTTC. The V and J genes are TRBV6-5 and TRBJ1-2, with D perhaps TRBD1 (5 bases). The germline V gene has CDR1 MNHEY and CDR2 SVGAGI. This CDR3 is built from 15 residues. The germline V and J ends were trimmed by 2 bases and 0 bases, with 10 bases remaining between them.